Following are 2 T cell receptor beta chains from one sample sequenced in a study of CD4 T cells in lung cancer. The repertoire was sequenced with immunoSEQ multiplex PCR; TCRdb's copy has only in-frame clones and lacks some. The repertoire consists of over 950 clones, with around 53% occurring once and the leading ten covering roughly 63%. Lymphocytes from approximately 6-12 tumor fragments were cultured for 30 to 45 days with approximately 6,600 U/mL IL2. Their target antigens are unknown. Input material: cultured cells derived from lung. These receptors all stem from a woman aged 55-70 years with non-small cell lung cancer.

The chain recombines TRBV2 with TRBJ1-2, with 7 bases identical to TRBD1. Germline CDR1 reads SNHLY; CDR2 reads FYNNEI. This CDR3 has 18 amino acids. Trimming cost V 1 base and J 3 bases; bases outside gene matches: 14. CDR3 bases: TGTGCCAGCAGTGAAGTAGGGCACCAATACAGGGGTGACTATGGCTACACCTTC. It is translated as CASSEVGHQYRGDYGYTF. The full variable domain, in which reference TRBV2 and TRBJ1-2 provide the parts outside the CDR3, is EPEVTQTPSHQVTQMGQEVILRCVPISNHLYFYWYRQILGQKVEFLVSFYNNEISEKSEIFDDQFSVERPDGSNFTLKIRSTKLEDSAMYFCASSEVGHQYRGDYGYTFGSGTRLTVV.

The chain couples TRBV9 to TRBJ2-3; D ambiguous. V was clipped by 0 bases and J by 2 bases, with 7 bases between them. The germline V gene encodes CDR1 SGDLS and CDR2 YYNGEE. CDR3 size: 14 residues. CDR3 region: CASSVGRNTDTQYF. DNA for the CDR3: TGTGCCAGCAGCGTAGGACGCAACACAGATACGCAGTATTTT.